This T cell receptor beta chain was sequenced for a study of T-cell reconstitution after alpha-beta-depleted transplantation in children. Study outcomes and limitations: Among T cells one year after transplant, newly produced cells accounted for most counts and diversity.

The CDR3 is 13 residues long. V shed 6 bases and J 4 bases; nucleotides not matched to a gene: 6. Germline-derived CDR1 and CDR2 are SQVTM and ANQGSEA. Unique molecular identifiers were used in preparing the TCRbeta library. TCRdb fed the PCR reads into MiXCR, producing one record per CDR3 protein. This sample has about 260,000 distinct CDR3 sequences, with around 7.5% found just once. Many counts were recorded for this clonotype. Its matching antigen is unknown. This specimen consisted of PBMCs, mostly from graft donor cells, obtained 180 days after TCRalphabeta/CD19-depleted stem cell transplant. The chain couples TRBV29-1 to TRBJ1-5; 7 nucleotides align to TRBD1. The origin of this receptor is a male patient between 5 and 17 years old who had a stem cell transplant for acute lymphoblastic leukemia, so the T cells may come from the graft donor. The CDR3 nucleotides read TGCAGCGTAAAACAGGGGTGGAATCAGCCCCAGCATTTT. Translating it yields CSVKQGWNQPQHF.